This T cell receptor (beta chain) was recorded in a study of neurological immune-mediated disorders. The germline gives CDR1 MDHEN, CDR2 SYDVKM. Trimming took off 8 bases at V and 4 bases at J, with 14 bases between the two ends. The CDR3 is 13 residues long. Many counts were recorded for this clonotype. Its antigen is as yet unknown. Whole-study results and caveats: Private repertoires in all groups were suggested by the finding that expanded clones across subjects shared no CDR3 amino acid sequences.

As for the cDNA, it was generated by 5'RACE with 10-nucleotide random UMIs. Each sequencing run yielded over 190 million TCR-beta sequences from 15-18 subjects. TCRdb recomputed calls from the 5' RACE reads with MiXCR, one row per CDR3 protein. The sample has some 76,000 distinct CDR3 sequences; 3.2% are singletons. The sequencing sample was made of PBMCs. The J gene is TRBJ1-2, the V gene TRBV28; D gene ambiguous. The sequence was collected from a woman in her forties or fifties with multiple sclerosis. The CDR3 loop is CASGTIRLYGYTF. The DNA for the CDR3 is TGTGCCAGCGGCACCATTAGGCTCTATGGCTACACCTTC.